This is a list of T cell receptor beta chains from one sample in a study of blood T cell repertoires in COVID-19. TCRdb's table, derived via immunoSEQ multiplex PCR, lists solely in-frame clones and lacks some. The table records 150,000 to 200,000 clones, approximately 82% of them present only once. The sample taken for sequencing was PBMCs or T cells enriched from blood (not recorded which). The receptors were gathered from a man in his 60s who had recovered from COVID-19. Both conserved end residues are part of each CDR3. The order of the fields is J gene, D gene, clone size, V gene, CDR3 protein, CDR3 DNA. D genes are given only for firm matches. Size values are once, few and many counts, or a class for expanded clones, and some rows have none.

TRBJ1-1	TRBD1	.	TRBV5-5	CASSLVLGDSLNTEAFF	TGTGCCAGCAGCTTGGTTCTGGGGGACAGCTTGAACACTGAAGCTTTCTTT
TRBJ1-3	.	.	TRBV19	CGSSRPASSGNTIYF	TGTGGCTCGAGCAGGCCGGCATCCTCTGGAAACACCATATATTTT
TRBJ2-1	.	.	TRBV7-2	CASSPRAYNEQFF	TGTGCCAGCAGTCCGCGGGCCTACAATGAGCAGTTCTTC
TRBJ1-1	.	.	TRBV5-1	CASSLYQGRRTEAFF	TGCGCCAGCAGCTTATATCAGGGGAGACGCACTGAAGCTTTCTTT
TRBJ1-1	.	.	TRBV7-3	CASSSTVNTEAFF	TGTGCCAGCAGCTCTACAGTGAACACTGAAGCTTTCTTT
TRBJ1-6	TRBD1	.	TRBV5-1	CASSLEGADSPLHF	TGCGCCAGCAGCTTGGAGGGGGCGGATTCACCCCTCCACTTT
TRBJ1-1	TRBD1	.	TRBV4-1	CARHLPGQQNTEAFF	TGCGCCCGCCACCTCCCGGGACAGCAGAACACTGAAGCTTTCTTT
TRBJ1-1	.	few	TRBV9	CASSVGAMNTEAFF	TGTGCCAGCAGCGTAGGGGCCATGAACACTGAAGCTTTCTTT
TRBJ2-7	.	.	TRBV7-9	CASSLGPRDQTYEQYF	TGTGCCAGCAGCTTGGGGCCCAGGGATCAAACCTACGAGCAGTACTTC
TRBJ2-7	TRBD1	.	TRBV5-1	CASSNSANRGQYEQYF	TGCGCCAGCAGCAACTCCGCCAACAGGGGGCAATACGAGCAGTACTTC
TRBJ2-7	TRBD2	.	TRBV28	CASSPLGREQYF	TGTGCCAGCAGTCCCCTCGGGAGGGAGCAGTACTTC
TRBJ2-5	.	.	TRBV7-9	CASSEDRETQYF	TGTGCCAGCAGCGAAGACAGGGAGACCCAGTACTTC
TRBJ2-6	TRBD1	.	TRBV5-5	CASSLLFRDRVNGANVLTF	TGTGCCAGCAGCTTGCTCTTTCGGGACAGGGTTAATGGGGCCAACGTCCTGACTTTC
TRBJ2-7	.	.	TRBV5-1	CASSLLSAENEQYF	TGCGCCAGCAGCCTTCTATCTGCCGAGAACGAGCAGTACTTC
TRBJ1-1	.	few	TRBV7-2	CASSRGGRNTEAFF	TGTGCCAGCTCCAGAGGGGGAAGGAACACTGAAGCTTTCTTT
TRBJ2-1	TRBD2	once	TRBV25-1	CASSECASGSYNEQFF	TGTGCCAGCAGTGAATGCGCTAGCGGGAGTTACAATGAGCAGTTCTTC
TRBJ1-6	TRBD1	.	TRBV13	CASSSTGTHSPLHF	TGTGCCAGCAGCTCGACAGGGACCCATTCACCCCTCCACTTT
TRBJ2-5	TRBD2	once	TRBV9	CASSVQAGGQETQYF	TGTGCCAGCAGCGTACAAGCGGGGGGGCAAGAGACCCAGTACTTC
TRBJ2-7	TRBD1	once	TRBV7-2	CASSLGGTGLHEQYF	TGTGCCAGCAGCTTAGGAGGGACAGGGCTCCACGAGCAGTACTTC
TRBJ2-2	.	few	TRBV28	CASSENGGVKTGELFF	TGTGCCAGCAGCGAAAACGGGGGAGTGAAGACCGGGGAGCTGTTTTTT
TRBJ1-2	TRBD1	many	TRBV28	CASSLPGTGLRYTF	TGTGCCAGCAGTCTCCCTGGGACAGGCCTCCGCTACACCTTC
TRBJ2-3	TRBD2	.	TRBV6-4	CASSGLAGGTDTQYF	TGTGCCAGCAGTGGACTAGCGGGAGGCACAGATACGCAGTATTTT
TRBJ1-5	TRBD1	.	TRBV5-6	CASSPNRGKGVSQHF	TGTGCCAGCAGCCCCAACAGGGGTAAGGGGGTGTCCCAGCATTTT
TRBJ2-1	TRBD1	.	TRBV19	CASSFTGVNEQFF	TGTGCCAGTAGTTTCACAGGGGTCAATGAGCAGTTCTTC
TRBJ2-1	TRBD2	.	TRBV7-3	CASSPRGLAGRSYNEQFF	TGTGCCAGCAGCCCAAGGGGCCTAGCGGGGAGGTCCTACAATGAGCAGTTCTTC
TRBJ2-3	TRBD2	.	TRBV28	CASSYRGGRSDTQYF	TGTGCCAGCAGTTATCGGGGGGGCCGTTCAGATACGCAGTATTTT
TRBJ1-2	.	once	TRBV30	CAWTRGTSYGYTF	TGTGCCTGGACCCGAGGGACATCATATGGCTACACCTTC
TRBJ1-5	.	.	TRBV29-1	CSVEWQKNQPQHF	TGCAGCGTTGAATGGCAGAAAAATCAGCCCCAGCATTTT
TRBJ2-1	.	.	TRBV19	CASSIGGRGEQFF	TGTGCCAGTAGTATAGGCGGGCGCGGTGAGCAGTTCTTC
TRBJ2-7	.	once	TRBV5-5	CASSLAGSYEQYF	TGTGCCAGCAGCTTGGCGGGCTCCTACGAGCAGTACTTC
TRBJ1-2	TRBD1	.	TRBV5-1	CASSLDGQGGYGYTF	TGCGCCAGCAGCTTGGACGGACAGGGAGGATATGGCTACACCTTC
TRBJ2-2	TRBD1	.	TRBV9	CASSVGDREYGGELFF	TGTGCCAGCAGCGTAGGGGACAGGGAATATGGCGGGGAGCTGTTTTTT
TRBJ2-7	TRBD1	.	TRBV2	CASSGPGQGVKQYF	TGTGCCAGCAGTGGACCGGGACAGGGAGTAAAGCAGTACTTC